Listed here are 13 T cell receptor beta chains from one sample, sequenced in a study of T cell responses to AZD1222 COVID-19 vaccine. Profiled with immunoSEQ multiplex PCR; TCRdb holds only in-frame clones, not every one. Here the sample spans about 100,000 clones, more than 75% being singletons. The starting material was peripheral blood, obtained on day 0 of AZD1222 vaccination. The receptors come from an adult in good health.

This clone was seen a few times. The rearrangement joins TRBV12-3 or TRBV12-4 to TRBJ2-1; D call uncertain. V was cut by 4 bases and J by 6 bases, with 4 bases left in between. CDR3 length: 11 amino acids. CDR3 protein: CASSSINEQFF. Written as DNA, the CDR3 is TGTGCCAGCAGTTCAATCAATGAGCAGTTCTTC.

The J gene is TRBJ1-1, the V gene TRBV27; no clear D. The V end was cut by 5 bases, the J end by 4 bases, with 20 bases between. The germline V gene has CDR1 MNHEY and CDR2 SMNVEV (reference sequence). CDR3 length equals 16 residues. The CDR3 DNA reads TGTGCCAGCAGTCTCCTACTGGGGATGAGAGGCACTGAAGCTTTCTTT. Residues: CASSLLLGMRGTEAFF.

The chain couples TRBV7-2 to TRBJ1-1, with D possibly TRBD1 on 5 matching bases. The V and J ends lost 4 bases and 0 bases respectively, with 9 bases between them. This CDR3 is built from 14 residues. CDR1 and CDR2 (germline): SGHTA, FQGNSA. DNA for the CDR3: TGTGCCAGCAGCTCACAGGCAATGAACACTGAAGCTTTCTTT. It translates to CASSSQAMNTEAFF.

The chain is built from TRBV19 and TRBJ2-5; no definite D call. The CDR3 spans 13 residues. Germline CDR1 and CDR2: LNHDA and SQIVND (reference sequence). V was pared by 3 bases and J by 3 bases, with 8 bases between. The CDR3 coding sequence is TGTGCCAGTAGTATCGGCAGAAAAGAGACCCAGTACTTC. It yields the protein CASSIGRKETQYF.

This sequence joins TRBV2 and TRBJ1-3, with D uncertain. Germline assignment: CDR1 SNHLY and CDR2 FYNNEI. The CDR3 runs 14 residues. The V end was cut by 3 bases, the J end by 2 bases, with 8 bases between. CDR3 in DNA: TGTGCCAGCAGTGATCAACACCCTGGAAACACCATATATTTT. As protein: CASSDQHPGNTIYF.

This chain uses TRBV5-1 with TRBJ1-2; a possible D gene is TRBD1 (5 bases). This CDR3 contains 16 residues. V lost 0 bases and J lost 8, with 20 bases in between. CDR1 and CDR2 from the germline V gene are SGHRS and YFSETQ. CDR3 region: CASSLVGTLPLSGYTF. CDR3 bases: TGCGCCAGCAGCTTGGTAGGGACCCTACCCTTGTCAGGCTACACCTTC.

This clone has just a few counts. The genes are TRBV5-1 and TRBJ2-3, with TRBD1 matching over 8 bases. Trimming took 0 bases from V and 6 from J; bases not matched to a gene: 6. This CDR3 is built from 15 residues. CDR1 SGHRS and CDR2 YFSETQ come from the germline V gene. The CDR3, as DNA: TGCGCCAGCAGCTTGGGGGACAGGAGTGCCGATACGCAGTATTTT. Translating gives CASSLGDRSADTQYF.

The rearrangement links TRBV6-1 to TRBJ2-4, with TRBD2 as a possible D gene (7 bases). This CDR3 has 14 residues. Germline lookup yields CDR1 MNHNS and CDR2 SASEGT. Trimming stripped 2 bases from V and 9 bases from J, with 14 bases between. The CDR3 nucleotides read TGTGCCAGCAGTGAAAGGGTGGGAGGGGGCATTCAGTACTTC. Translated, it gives CASSERVGGGIQYF.

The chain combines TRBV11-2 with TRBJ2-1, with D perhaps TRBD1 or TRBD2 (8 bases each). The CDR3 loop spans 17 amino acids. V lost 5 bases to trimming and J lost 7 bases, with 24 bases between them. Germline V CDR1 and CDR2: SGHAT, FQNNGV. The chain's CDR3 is CASSRQGTSLGTNEQFF. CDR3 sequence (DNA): TGTGCCAGCAGCCGACAGGGGACTAGTCTGGGTACGAATGAGCAGTTCTTC.

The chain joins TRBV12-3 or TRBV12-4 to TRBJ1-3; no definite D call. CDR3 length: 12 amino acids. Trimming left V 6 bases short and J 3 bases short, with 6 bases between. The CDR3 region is CASRRVGNTIYF. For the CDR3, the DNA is TGTGCCAGCAGAAGGGTTGGAAACACCATATATTTT.

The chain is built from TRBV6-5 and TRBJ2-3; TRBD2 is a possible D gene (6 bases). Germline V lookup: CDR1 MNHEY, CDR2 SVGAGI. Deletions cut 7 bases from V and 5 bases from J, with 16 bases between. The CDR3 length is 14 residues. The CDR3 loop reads CASTPTRGGDTQYF. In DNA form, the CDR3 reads TGTGCCAGCACCCCGACTAGGGGAGGAGATACGCAGTATTTT.

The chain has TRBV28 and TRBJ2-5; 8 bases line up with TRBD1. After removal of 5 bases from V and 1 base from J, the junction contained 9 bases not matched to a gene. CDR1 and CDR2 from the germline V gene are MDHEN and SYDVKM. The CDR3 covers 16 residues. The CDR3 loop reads CASSPLGTGRQETQYF. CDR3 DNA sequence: TGTGCCAGCAGTCCTCTGGGGACAGGTCGCCAAGAGACCCAGTACTTC.

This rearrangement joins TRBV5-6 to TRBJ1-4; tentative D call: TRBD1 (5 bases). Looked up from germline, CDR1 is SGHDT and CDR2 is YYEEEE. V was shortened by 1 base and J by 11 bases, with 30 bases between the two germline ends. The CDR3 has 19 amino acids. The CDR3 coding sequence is TGTGCCAGCAGCTTGCTTCTTCAGGATCAGGGTCTATGGCCCCAGAAACTGTTTTTT. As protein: CASSLLLQDQGLWPQKLFF.